Following are 26 T cell receptor beta chains from one sample sequenced in a study of OX40 agonist ivuxolimab in advanced cancers. The protocol was immunoSEQ multiplex PCR, while the TCRdb copy is restricted to in-frame clones and leaves out a portion. The sample contains over 45,000 clones, nearly 80% of which appear only once. The sample in question was CD4+ or CD8+ T cells sorted from blood, obtained in a trial of the OX40 agonist ivuxolimab. Receptors originate from an adult with an advanced solid tumor such as melanoma, head and neck, liver or kidney cancer.

The V call is TRBV15, the J call TRBJ2-3; TRBD2 might be the D (6 bases). The V gene lost 4 bases and the J gene lost 0 bases, with 14 bases spanning the gap. CDR1 and CDR2 from the germline V gene are LNHNV and YYDKDF (reference sequence). The CDR3 is 16 amino acids. The CDR3 reads CATSKRTSLSTDTQYF. DNA for the CDR3: TGTGCCACCAGCAAAAGAACTAGCCTCAGCACAGATACGCAGTATTTT.

J is TRBJ2-3 and V is TRBV5-1; D not resolved. This CDR3 has 16 amino acids. Trimming took off 4 bases at V and 0 bases at J, with 15 bases between the two ends. Per the germline V gene, CDR1 is SGHRS and CDR2 is YFSETQ. CDR3 amino acids: CASSQSVSTSTDTQYF. The DNA for the CDR3 is TGCGCCAGCAGCCAATCGGTGAGCACTAGCACAGATACGCAGTATTTT.

CDR3 sequence reads: CASSPAPGQSFFGYTF. The CDR3 nucleotides are TGTGCCAGCAGCCCAGCTCCGGGACAGTCCTTCTTTGGCTACACCTTC. The chain is built from TRBV7-3 and TRBJ1-2; TRBD1 matches at 7 bases. Germline CDR1 reads SGHTA; CDR2 reads FQGTGA. This CDR3 comprises 16 residues. Trimming cost V 5 bases and J 7 bases; bases outside gene matches: 16. The whole variable domain, filled in from reference TRBV7-3 and TRBJ1-2, reads GAGVSQTPSNKVTEKGKYVELRCDPISGHTALYWYRQSLGQGPEFLIYFQGTGAADDSGLPNDRFFAVRPEGSVSTLKIQRTERGDSAVYLCASSPAPGQSFFGYTFGSGTRLTVV.

This clone was detected a few times. The rearrangement links TRBV11-2 to TRBJ2-2; no firm D call. The germline gives CDR1 SGHAT, CDR2 FQNNGV. This CDR3 has 15 amino acids. The germline V and J ends were trimmed by 2 bases and 3 bases, with 10 bases remaining between them. CDR3 nucleotides: TGTGCCAGCAGCTTACAGAACTGGGACACCGGGGAGCTGTTTTTT. Its protein is CASSLQNWDTGELFF.

This clone was observed a few times. V usage is TRBV7-7 and J usage is TRBJ2-7; the D call may be TRBD1 or TRBD2 (6 bases each). The CDR3 covers 11 residues. The germline gives CDR1 SSHAT, CDR2 FNYEAQ (reference sequence). Trimming left V 5 bases short and J 7 bases short, with 9 bases between. CDR3 DNA: TGTGCCAGCAGCGGAGGGGGTGAGCAGTACTTC. Translating it yields CASSGGGEQYF.

CDR3 sequence: CAISADRDYGYTF. The CDR3 coding sequence is TGTGCCATCAGTGCGGACAGGGACTATGGCTACACCTTC. This chain uses TRBV10-3 with TRBJ1-2, with TRBD1 matching over 8 bases. Germline V gene lookup returns CDR1 ENHRY and CDR2 SYGVKD. Losses at the gene ends were 4 bases for V and 3 bases for J; bases not matched to a gene: 1. This CDR3 comprises 13 residues.

The V call is TRBV5-4, the J call TRBJ2-7; the match to TRBD2 covers 7 bases. V was clipped by 4 bases and J by 0 bases; unmatched bases: 10. Looked up from germline, CDR1 is SGHNT and CDR2 is YYREEE (reference sequence). The CDR3 has 16 residues. The CDR3 DNA reads TGTGCCAGCAGCCTGGGAGGGGCGGTCGGCTCCTACGAGCAGTACTTC. Residues: CASSLGGAVGSYEQYF. Full variable domain (outside the CDR3, taken from reference TRBV5-4 and TRBJ2-7): ETGVTQSPTHLIKTRGQQVTLRCSSQSGHNTVSWYQQALGQGPQFIFQYYREEENGRGNFPPRFSGLQFPNYSSELNVNALELDDSALYLCASSLGGAVGSYEQYFGPGTRLTVT.

The V gene is TRBV19, the J gene TRBJ1-5; D unclear. V was clipped by 3 bases and J by 7 bases, with 10 bases between them. The CDR3 has 13 amino acids. Germline V lookup: CDR1 LNHDA, CDR2 SQIVND (reference sequence). The CDR3 loop reads CASSIYERQPQHF. For the CDR3, the DNA is TGTGCCAGTAGTATTTATGAGCGGCAGCCCCAGCATTTT. Using reference TRBV19 and TRBJ1-5 for the parts outside the CDR3, the full variable domain is DGGITQSPKYLFRKEGQNVTLSCEQNLNHDAMYWYRQDPGQGLRLIYYSQIVNDFQKGDIAEGYSVSREKKESFPLTVTSAQKNPTAFYLCASSIYERQPQHFGDGTRLSIL.

The V gene is TRBV6-5, the J gene TRBJ2-3, with D possibly TRBD1 on 5 matching bases. Trimming left V 8 bases short and J 2 bases short, with 11 bases between. The germline CDR1 and CDR2 sequences are MNHEY and SVGAGI. This CDR3 comprises 13 residues. CDR3 sequence: CASLSGSTDTQYF. CDR3 nucleotide sequence: TGTGCCAGCCTTTCAGGGTCCACAGATACGCAGTATTTT.

The J gene is TRBJ1-2, the V gene TRBV2; D remains unclear. The length of the CDR3 is 12 residues. The ends were cut back, 4 bases at V and 4 bases at J, with 7 bases in the middle. The germline V gene has CDR1 SNHLY and CDR2 FYNNEI. The CDR3 DNA reads as TGTGCCAGCAGTGTAGGGCTCTATGGCTACACCTTC. Its translation: CASSVGLYGYTF.

The chain has TRBV5-1 and TRBJ2-1; D possibly corresponds to TRBD1 (5 bases). The CDR3 runs 15 residues. Germline loops: CDR1 SGHRS, CDR2 YFSETQ. V lost 9 bases and J 5 bases, leaving 21 bases between the germline ends. Written as DNA, the CDR3 is TGCGCCACCGAACTGGGGCTAGATGGCAACAATGAGCAGTTCTTC. Protein product: CATELGLDGNNEQFF.

This chain links TRBV7-8 with TRBJ1-3, with a possible D match to TRBD1 (6 bases). CDR1 SGHVS and CDR2 FQNEAQ come from the germline V gene. The length of the CDR3 is 18 residues. The V gene lost 1 base and the J gene lost 1 base, with 17 bases spanning the gap. The CDR3 nucleotides are TGTGCCAGCAGCTTAGGGGCCGTGCGAACAGGGTCTGGAAACACCATATATTTT. The encoded protein is CASSLGAVRTGSGNTIYF.

The chain combines TRBV6-6 with TRBJ2-5; D call uncertain. CDR1 is MNHNY and CDR2 is SVGAGI in the germline V gene (reference sequence). The CDR3 runs to 11 residues. V gave up 8 bases and J gave up 3 bases, with 7 bases separating them. The CDR3 nucleotides are TGTGCCAGCGGGCTGGAAGAGACCCAGTACTTC. This codes for CASGLEETQYF.

The gene calls are TRBV28 and TRBJ1-2; D unclear. Germline lookup yields CDR1 MDHEN and CDR2 SYDVKM. This CDR3 is built from 13 residues. V was shortened by 3 bases and J by 3 bases, with 8 bases between the two germline ends. The CDR3 coding sequence is TGTGCCAGCAGTTTCCGCCCCGACTATGGCTACACCTTC. Amino acid sequence: CASSFRPDYGYTF.

There are a few counts of this clone. This chain links TRBV6-5 with TRBJ1-3; TRBD1 matches 9 bases. Germline V gene data show CDR1 as MNHEY and CDR2 as SVGAGI. This CDR3 is 16 amino acids long. Trimming cost V 4 bases and J 3 bases; bases outside gene matches: 7. CDR3 DNA sequence: TGTGCCAGCAGTTGGGACAGGGAGTATGTTGGAAACACCATATATTTT. Its protein product is CASSWDREYVGNTIYF.

The V gene is TRBV28, the J gene TRBJ2-2; weak D call: TRBD1 (6 bases). CDR3 size: 14 residues. The germline CDR1 and CDR2 sequences are MDHEN and SYDVKM. V was pared by 5 bases and J by 6 bases, with 13 bases between. In nucleotides, the CDR3 is TGTGCCAGCAGTCATCAGGGGTTCGCCGGGGAGCTGTTTTTT. It translates to CASSHQGFAGELFF.

The chain employs TRBV6-5 and TRBJ1-1; no firm D call. The V and J ends lost 2 bases and 3 bases respectively, with 10 bases between them. Germline V gives CDR1 MNHEY, CDR2 SVGAGI. CDR3 size: 14 residues. The CDR3 is CASSYTGTDTEAFF. The CDR3 coding sequence is TGTGCCAGCAGTTACACGGGCACGGACACTGAAGCTTTCTTT.

This clone was seen a few times. The rearrangement uses TRBV5-4 and TRBJ1-4, with D tentatively TRBD1 (6 bases). The CDR3 is 14 residues long. Germline V gives CDR1 SGHNT, CDR2 YYREEE (reference sequence). V was shortened by 3 bases and J by 10 bases, with 16 bases between the two germline ends. The CDR3 nucleotides are TGTGCCAGCAGCTCCTCGGGGGCCGGCGCAAAACTGTTTTTT. This gives the protein CASSSSGAGAKLFF. The full variable domain, its missing parts supplied by reference TRBV5-4 and TRBJ1-4, is ETGVTQSPTHLIKTRGQQVTLRCSSQSGHNTVSWYQQALGQGPQFIFQYYREEENGRGNFPPRFSGLQFPNYSSELNVNALELDDSALYLCASSSSGAGAKLFFGSGTQLSVL.

The CDR3 protein is CASSRTSGGTAKNIQYF. The CDR3 DNA follows: TGTGCCAGCAGCCGAACTAGCGGGGGGACAGCCAAAAACATTCAGTACTTC. V and J are TRBV7-2 and TRBJ2-4; 12 bases match TRBD2. Germline CDR1 SGHTA, CDR2 FQGNSA. The CDR3 length is 17 residues. J was trimmed by 0 bases and V by 5 bases; bases with no gene match: 5.

This chain joins TRBV28 and TRBJ2-1; the match to TRBD2 covers 8 bases. The CDR3 has 15 residues. Germline V gene lookup returns CDR1 MDHEN and CDR2 SYDVKM. J gave up 7 bases and V 4 bases, and 9 bases lay outside the gene matches. The CDR3 reads CASSWPSRGRNEQFF. The CDR3 DNA reads as TGTGCCAGCAGTTGGCCCTCCCGCGGGAGGAATGAGCAGTTCTTC.

This sequence joins TRBV5-4 and TRBJ2-3; perhaps D is TRBD1 or TRBD2 (5 bases each). V was clipped by 4 bases and J by 0 bases, with 12 bases between them. From germline, CDR1 is SGHNT and CDR2 YYREEE (reference sequence). This CDR3 is built from 15 residues. The CDR3 region is CASSLGTASTDTQYF. The CDR3 DNA reads as TGTGCCAGCAGCCTGGGGACGGCTAGCACAGATACGCAGTATTTT.

This chain joins TRBV9 and TRBJ2-3; either TRBD1 or TRBD2 may supply D (5 bases each). V shed 4 bases and J shed 2 bases, with 23 bases lying between them. This CDR3 is built from 18 residues. Germline CDR1 reads SGDLS; CDR2 reads YYNGEE. CDR3 bases: TGTGCCAGCAGCCCTGGGACCGCTTACCTTACGACCACAGATACGCAGTATTTT. Protein: CASSPGTAYLTTTDTQYF.

The chain combines TRBV6-6 with TRBJ1-6, with TRBD1 matching 7 bases. Germline CDR1 reads MNHNY; CDR2 reads SVGAGI (reference sequence). V lost 6 bases to trimming and J lost 6 bases; unmatched junction nucleotides: 2. This CDR3 is 13 amino acids long. The CDR3 loop reads CASRQGSNSPLHF. CDR3 nucleotide sequence: TGTGCCAGCAGACAGGGGTCTAATTCACCCCTCCACTTT.

This chain connects TRBV19 to TRBJ2-1; TRBD2 matches at 9 bases. Per the germline V gene, CDR1 is LNHDA and CDR2 is SQIVND (reference sequence). The CDR3 totals 15 residues. V shed 2 bases and J 5 bases; nucleotides not matched to a gene: 4. CDR3 sequence (DNA): TGTGCCAGTAGTATACACCTAGCGGGACACAATGAGCAGTTCTTC. This encodes CASSIHLAGHNEQFF.

The rearrangement uses TRBV18 and TRBJ1-2; D unresolved. Germline loops: CDR1 KGHSH, CDR2 LQKENI. V was pared by 2 bases and J by 6 bases, with 16 bases between. CDR3 length: 15 residues. The CDR3 protein is CASSPSGGSHDGYTF. For the CDR3, the DNA is TGTGCCAGCTCACCATCTGGAGGTAGTCACGATGGCTACACCTTC.

The J gene is TRBJ2-7, the V gene TRBV28; 7 bases line up with TRBD2. The trim removed 7 bases at V and 5 bases at J, leaving 8 bases unmatched. The CDR3 is 13 residues long. Germline-derived CDR1 and CDR2 are MDHEN and SYDVKM. The CDR3 bases are TGTGCCAGCATTGCGGGGGAAGGGAACGAGCAGTACTTC. The encoded protein is CASIAGEGNEQYF.